Following are 26 T cell receptor beta chains from one sample sequenced in a study of blood T cell repertoires in COVID-19. The data were produced by immunoSEQ multiplex PCR, yet TCRdb's version contains in-frame clones alone and is incomplete. The table has about 270,000 clones, about 86% seen once. Sequencing was carried out using peripheral blood. The receptors originated from an older woman with COVID-19, enrolled during active disease.

This clone appeared once. A junction end diverges from the germline sequence, so it may reflect a read error. In DNA, the CDR3 is TGTGCCAGCAGCTTAGCGAGCGGCCCCACAAATACGCAGTATTTT. Translated, it gives CASSLASGPTNTQYF. The genes are TRBV7-2 and TRBJ2-3, with D possibly TRBD2 on 5 matching bases. This CDR3 region has 15 residues. Germline V gives CDR1 SGHTA, CDR2 FQGNSA. The whole variable domain, remainder taken from reference TRBV7-2 and TRBJ2-3, is GAGVSQSPSNKVTEKGKDVELRCDPISGHTALYWYRQSLGQGLEFLIYFQGNSAPDKSGLPSDRFSAERTGGSVSTLTIQRTQQEDSAVYLCASSLASGPTNTQYFGPGTRLTVL.

This clone was counted once. This chain links TRBV30 with TRBJ2-2; 8 bases are shared with TRBD1. V dropped 2 bases and J dropped 2; count of bases not matched to a gene: 4. Germline CDR1 is GTSNPN and CDR2 is SVGIG (reference sequence). CDR3 length: 15 amino acids. CDR3 in amino acids: CAWSKDRANTGELFF. The CDR3 DNA follows: TGTGCCTGGAGTAAGGACAGGGCAAACACCGGGGAGCTGTTTTTT.

Of note for this clone: In the same sample, other DNA sequences code for this CDR3. This chain links TRBV20-1 with TRBJ2-5; the D gene is possibly TRBD1 (6 bases). Trimming took off 5 bases at V and 5 bases at J, with 9 bases between the two ends. The CDR3 is made up of 11 amino acids. CDR1 DFQATT and CDR2 SNEGSKA come from the germline V gene (reference sequence). DNA for the CDR3: TGCAGTGCTCCGAGGGGGGAGACCCAGTACTTC. It encodes CSAPRGETQYF.

The chain uses TRBV19 and TRBJ2-2, with 12 bases identical to TRBD2. CDR3 length: 18 residues. Trimming took 7 bases from V and 2 from J; bases not matched to a gene: 11. Germline CDR1 is LNHDA and CDR2 is SQIVND (reference sequence). The CDR3 region is CASTRTSGGTFNTGELFF. As DNA, the CDR3 is TGTGCCAGTACCCGAACTAGCGGGGGGACTTTTAACACCGGGGAGCTGTTTTTT.

A single count supports this clone. This chain links TRBV5-1 with TRBJ2-2; 9 positions match TRBD2. Germline CDR1 SGHRS, CDR2 YFSETQ. The length of the CDR3 is 15 residues. V gave up 4 bases and J gave up 5 bases; unmatched junction bases: 6. DNA of the CDR3: TGCGCCAGCAGCAGCGGGGGGCTCGAAACCGGGGAGCTGTTTTTT. This gives the protein CASSSGGLETGELFF.

The chain has TRBV24-1 and TRBJ2-1; possibly TRBD2 for D (7 bases). The CDR3 is 16 amino acids. The V and J ends lost 4 bases and 4 bases respectively, with 16 bases between them. Germline V CDR1 and CDR2: KGHDR, SFDVKD. CDR3 coding DNA: TGTGCCACCAGTGACCCTGGCGGGGGCGCTTACAATGAGCAGTTCTTC. Protein: CATSDPGGGAYNEQFF.

The J gene is TRBJ2-1, the V gene TRBV11-3; 9 bases match TRBD2. The CDR3 length is 15 residues. Germline V gives CDR1 SGHNT, CDR2 YENEEA. With V trimmed by 1 base and J by 6 bases, 4 bases remained unmatched. The CDR3 region has the DNA TGTGCCAGCAGCTTAGTTGCGGGGGGGTTCAATGAGCAGTTCTTC. Its translation is CASSLVAGGFNEQFF.

This chain links TRBV7-3 with TRBJ2-5; TRBD2 aligns across 8 bases. Germline values: CDR1 SGHTA, CDR2 FQGTGA. The CDR3 is 14 residues long. Germline trimming cut 5 bases from V and 6 bases from J; bases unmatched to any gene: 8. The DNA for the CDR3 is TGTGCCAGCAGCCCGGGACTAGACGGGAAGACCCAGTACTTC. Protein product: CASSPGLDGKTQYF.

The chain combines TRBV5-1 with TRBJ1-1, with TRBD1 identical over 9 bases. CDR1 and CDR2 (germline): SGHRS, YFSETQ. Trimming took 0 bases from V and 5 from J; bases not matched to a gene: 11. CDR3 length equals 17 residues. CDR3 residues: CASSLGDYRGPGTEAFF. The CDR3 nucleotides read TGCGCCAGCAGCTTGGGGGATTACAGGGGGCCGGGGACTGAAGCTTTCTTT.

V and J are TRBV21-1 and TRBJ2-1; the table's D call, TRBD2, has no DNA check behind it. TRBV21-1 represents a pseudogene. The length of the CDR3 is 16 residues. CDR3 coding DNA: TGTGCCAGCAGCAAAGAGTACTGCCCGTCCTACAATGAGCAGTTCTTC. Translating it yields CASSKEYCPSYNEQFF.

V usage is TRBV19 and J usage is TRBJ2-7; weak D call: TRBD1 (5 bases). CDR1 and CDR2 (germline): LNHDA, SQIVND (reference sequence). V lost 5 bases and J 3 bases, leaving 14 bases between the germline ends. The CDR3 consists of 14 residues. This chain's CDR3 is CASSPRTQRYEQYF. The DNA of the CDR3 is TGTGCCAGTAGTCCCAGGACACAACGCTACGAGCAGTACTTC.

The genes are TRBV5-1 and TRBJ1-1; no clear D gene. The ends were cut back, 1 base at V and 3 bases at J, with 10 bases in the middle. Germline CDR1 is SGHRS and CDR2 is YFSETQ. The CDR3 is 14 residues long. The CDR3 here is CASSLFNRDTEAFF. DNA of the CDR3: TGCGCCAGCAGCTTGTTTAACCGCGACACTGAAGCTTTCTTT. The entire variable domain, with the rest obtained from reference TRBV5-1 and TRBJ1-1, is as follows: KAGVTQTPRYLIKTRGQQVTLSCSPISGHRSVSWYQQTPGQGLQFLFEYFSETQRNKGNFPGRFSGRQFSNSRSEMNVSTLELGDSALYLCASSLFNRDTEAFFGQGTRLTVV.

The chain employs TRBV27 and TRBJ1-3, with 7 bases aligning to TRBD1. V shed 6 bases and J 4 bases; nucleotides not matched to a gene: 9. The CDR3 is 15 residues long. The germline CDR1 and CDR2 sequences are MNHEY and SMNVEV (reference sequence). CDR3 in amino acids: CASRAGQMGGNTIYF. Written as DNA, the CDR3 is TGTGCCAGCAGGGCGGGACAGATGGGGGGAAACACCATATATTTT.

The chain is built from TRBV4-1 and TRBJ2-5; TRBD2 is a possible D gene (6 bases). V was pared by 2 bases and J by 6 bases, with 16 bases between. Germline V gives CDR1 MGHRA, CDR2 YSYEKL. There are 15 residues in the CDR3. Here the CDR3 reads CASSQQRLGRQTQYF. The CDR3 DNA reads as TGCGCCAGCAGCCAACAACGACTAGGCCGACAGACCCAGTACTTC.

The chain is built from TRBV19 and TRBJ2-5, with TRBD2 as a possible D gene (6 bases). CDR3 length equals 15 residues. V lost 3 bases and J lost 5, with 16 bases in between. Per germline, CDR1 LNHDA and CDR2 SQIVND (reference sequence). CDR3 coding DNA: TGTGCCAGTAGTATCCGACTAGGAGATACGGAGACCCAGTACTTC. Translated, it gives CASSIRLGDTETQYF.

The rearrangement joins TRBV2 to TRBJ1-3, with 7 nucleotides matching TRBD1. The trim removed 7 bases at V and 0 bases at J, leaving 9 bases unmatched. The germline V gene encodes CDR1 SNHLY and CDR2 FYNNEI. The CDR3 is made up of 16 amino acids. The CDR3 DNA reads TGTGCCAGCAACGGGGACAGAAAATTCTCTGGAAACACCATATATTTT. Its protein product is CASNGDRKFSGNTIYF.

J is TRBJ2-1 and V is TRBV27; TRBD1 is a possible D gene (6 bases). Looked up from germline, CDR1 is MNHEY and CDR2 is SMNVEV (reference sequence). The V end was cut by 0 bases, the J end by 2 bases, with 8 bases between. The CDR3 is made up of 15 amino acids. In DNA, the CDR3 is TGTGCCAGCAGTTTATCCAGGACAGCCTACAATGAGCAGTTCTTC. It encodes CASSLSRTAYNEQFF.

V usage is TRBV2 and J usage is TRBJ1-5, with D unclear. V was shortened by 2 bases and J by 5 bases, with 13 bases between the two germline ends. The length of the CDR3 is 15 residues. Germline V gives CDR1 SNHLY, CDR2 FYNNEI. The CDR3 nucleotides are TGTGCCAGCAGTGAACGTGGCGGATTAGATCAGCCCCAGCATTTT. The encoded protein is CASSERGGLDQPQHF. Using reference TRBV2 and TRBJ1-5 for the parts outside the CDR3, the full variable domain is EPEVTQTPSHQVTQMGQEVILRCVPISNHLYFYWYRQILGQKVEFLVSFYNNEISEKSEIFDDQFSVERPDGSNFTLKIRSTKLEDSAMYFCASSERGGLDQPQHFGDGTRLSIL.

This clone was picked up a small number of times. V usage is TRBV3-1 (or the pseudogene TRBV3-2) and J usage is TRBJ2-2; 8 bases match TRBD2. V was clipped by 0 bases and J by 12 bases; unmatched bases: 9. Germline CDR1 is LGHDT and CDR2 is YNNKEL (reference sequence). The length of the CDR3 is 15 residues. The CDR3 DNA reads as TGTGCCAGCAGCCAAGATCCGGGCGGGGGGAGGAAGCTGTTTTTT. Protein sequence: CASSQDPGGGRKLFF.

The chain recombines TRBV5-1 with TRBJ1-1, with 11 bases that match TRBD1. This CDR3 contains 16 residues. Germline V gene data show CDR1 as SGHRS and CDR2 as YFSETQ. Germline trimming cut 2 bases from V and 2 bases from J; bases unmatched to any gene: 5. CDR3 DNA: TGCGCCAGCAGCTTCAGGACAGGGGGCGGAAACACTGAAGCTTTCTTT. Its translation: CASSFRTGGGNTEAFF.

The V gene is TRBV19, the J gene TRBJ2-7; a possible D gene is TRBD2 (6 bases). CDR3 length: 15 amino acids. Germline CDR1 LNHDA, CDR2 SQIVND (reference sequence). Trimming cost V 5 bases and J 2 bases, with 16 bases left between them. CDR3 protein: CASSPGGSSTYEQYF. The CDR3 DNA reads TGTGCCAGTAGTCCTGGGGGGTCTTCGACCTACGAGCAGTACTTC.

The genes are TRBV12-3 or TRBV12-4 and TRBJ1-3, with unresolved D. Trimming pared 3 bases from V and 3 bases from J, leaving 6 bases between. This CDR3 comprises 13 residues. CDR3: CASSFGIGNTIYF. The CDR3 DNA reads TGTGCCAGCAGTTTTGGCATTGGAAACACCATATATTTT.

The rearrangement links TRBV5-1 to TRBJ2-5; 11 nucleotides line up with TRBD2. V shed 3 bases, J shed 4 bases, and the junction held 2 bases outside the gene matches. Germline V gene data show CDR1 as SGHRS and CDR2 as YFSETQ. The CDR3 length is 14 residues. The CDR3 reads CASSSGTSGETQYF. CDR3 coding DNA: TGCGCCAGCAGCTCAGGGACTAGCGGAGAGACCCAGTACTTC. Complete variable domain (other parts from reference TRBV5-1 and TRBJ2-5): KAGVTQTPRYLIKTRGQQVTLSCSPISGHRSVSWYQQTPGQGLQFLFEYFSETQRNKGNFPGRFSGRQFSNSRSEMNVSTLELGDSALYLCASSSGTSGETQYFGPGTRLLVL.

The V gene is TRBV29-1, the J gene TRBJ1-1, with 7 positions matching TRBD1. The CDR3 length is 11 residues. Trimming cost V 5 bases and J 7 bases; bases outside gene matches: 4. Per the germline V gene, CDR1 is SQVTM and CDR2 is ANQGSEA. The CDR3 coding sequence is TGCAGCGTTCTTAGACAGGGTGAAGCTTTCTTT. It is translated as CSVLRQGEAFF.

This chain connects TRBV7-2 to TRBJ1-1, with 9 bases lining up with TRBD1. Germline V gene sequence: CDR1 SGHTA, CDR2 FQGNSA. J was trimmed by 7 bases and V by 5 bases; bases with no gene match: 5. This CDR3 comprises 13 residues. CDR3 protein: CASSRDRVDEAFF. CDR3 DNA sequence: TGTGCCAGCAGCCGGGACAGGGTAGATGAAGCTTTCTTT. The whole variable domain, filled in from reference TRBV7-2 and TRBJ1-1, reads GAGVSQSPSNKVTEKGKDVELRCDPISGHTALYWYRQSLGQGLEFLIYFQGNSAPDKSGLPSDRFSAERTGGSVSTLTIQRTQQEDSAVYLCASSRDRVDEAFFGQGTRLTVV.

This chain connects TRBV9 to TRBJ1-5; no reliable D call. The CDR3 has 13 amino acids. Germline V gene sequence: CDR1 SGDLS, CDR2 YYNGEE. The V and J ends lost 10 bases and 1 base respectively, with 12 bases between them. The CDR3 nucleotides read TGTGCCCGTGGCTGCTTAAGCAATCAGCCCCAGCATTTT. It codes for CARGCLSNQPQHF.